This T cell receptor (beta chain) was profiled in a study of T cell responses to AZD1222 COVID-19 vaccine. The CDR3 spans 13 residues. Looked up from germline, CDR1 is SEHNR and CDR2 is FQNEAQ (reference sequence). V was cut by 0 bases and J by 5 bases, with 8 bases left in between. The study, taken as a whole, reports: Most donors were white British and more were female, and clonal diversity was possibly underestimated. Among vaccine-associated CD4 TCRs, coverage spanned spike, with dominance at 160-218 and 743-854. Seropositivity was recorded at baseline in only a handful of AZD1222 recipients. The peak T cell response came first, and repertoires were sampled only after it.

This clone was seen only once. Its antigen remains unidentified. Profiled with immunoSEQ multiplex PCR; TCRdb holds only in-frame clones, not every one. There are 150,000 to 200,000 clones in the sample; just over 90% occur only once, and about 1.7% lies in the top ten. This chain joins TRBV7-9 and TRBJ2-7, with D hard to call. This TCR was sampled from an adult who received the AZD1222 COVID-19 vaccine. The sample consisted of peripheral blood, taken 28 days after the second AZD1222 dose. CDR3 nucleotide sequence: TGTGCCAGCAGCTTAGCGGGAATCGACGAGCAGTACTTC. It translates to CASSLAGIDEQYF.